Below, 27 T cell receptor beta chains from the same sample are listed, as sequenced in a study of blood T cell repertoires in COVID-19. Assay: immunoSEQ multiplex PCR; the TCRdb copy retains only in-frame clones and omits some. The sample holds some 40,000 clones, roughly nine tenths seen once. Source material: peripheral blood. The receptors stem from a man in his fifties or sixties with COVID-19, enrolled during active disease.

A single count supports this clone. The rearrangement joins TRBV6-2 or TRBV6-3 to TRBJ2-5; TRBD2 matches 7 bases. This CDR3 has 15 amino acids. Unmatched junction bases numbered 6, after V lost 0 bases and J lost 5 bases. Germline-derived CDR1 and CDR2 are MNHEY and SVGEGT. CDR3 sequence reads: CASSYSAGVDETQYF. CDR3 sequence (DNA): TGTGCCAGCAGTTACTCGGCGGGGGTGGATGAGACCCAGTACTTC.

CDR3 amino acids: CASSYADRDGTQYF. For the CDR3, the DNA is TGTGCCAGCAGTTACGCGGACAGGGATGGTACGCAGTATTTT. The V call is TRBV6-6, the J call TRBJ2-3, with 8 bases that match TRBD1. CDR3 length: 14 residues. Germline V gives CDR1 MNHNY, CDR2 SVGAGI (reference sequence). V gave up 2 bases and J gave up 8 bases; unmatched junction bases: 6.

This chain links TRBV7-2 with TRBJ1-5; D ambiguous. Trimming removed 1 base at V and 7 bases at J, with 8 bases between. CDR3 length: 13 amino acids. Germline V CDR1 and CDR2: SGHTA, FQGNSA. CDR3 residues: CASSLDPYQPQHF. The CDR3 DNA follows: TGTGCCAGCAGCTTAGATCCCTACCAGCCCCAGCATTTT.

The chain combines TRBV15 with TRBJ2-7, with D maybe TRBD2 (6 bases). Per germline, CDR1 LNHNV and CDR2 YYDKDF (reference sequence). CDR3 length equals 18 residues. Trimming left V 0 bases short and J 3 bases short, with 21 bases between. In nucleotides, the CDR3 is TGTGCCACCAGCAGAGAAGGTCCTACTAGCTCTCTTGGCTACGAGCAGTACTTC. It specifies CATSREGPTSSLGYEQYF.

The chain recombines TRBV9 with TRBJ1-3; possible D gene TRBD1, 5 bases. Germline CDR1 and CDR2: SGDLS and YYNGEE. Trimming left V 2 bases short and J 4 bases short, with 13 bases between. This CDR3 comprises 15 residues. CDR3 sequence (DNA): TGTGCCAGCAGCGTCTCGCCGACAGAAGGAAACACCATATATTTT. Translation: CASSVSPTEGNTIYF.

The chain combines TRBV2 with TRBJ1-1; a weak D match, TRBD1 (5 bases). Trimming took 1 base from V and 2 from J, leaving 8 bases between them. This CDR3 is built from 14 residues. Germline CDR1 is SNHLY and CDR2 is FYNNEI. The CDR3 DNA reads TGTGCCAGCAGTGAAGGGACAAGAAACACTGAAGCTTTCTTT. Its translation: CASSEGTRNTEAFF.

The J gene is TRBJ1-3, the V gene TRBV5-4, with D uncertain. The V gene lost 4 bases and the J gene lost 4 bases, with 15 bases spanning the gap. CDR1 is SGHNT, CDR2 YYREEE, per germline (reference sequence). The CDR3 contains 15 residues. The CDR3 DNA follows: TGTGCCAGCAGCCTGAACGTAGGCGGGGGAAACACCATATATTTT. This encodes CASSLNVGGGNTIYF.

The V call is TRBV15, the J call TRBJ2-7; 9 bases match TRBD2. Germline-derived CDR1 and CDR2 are LNHNV and YYDKDF (reference sequence). J was trimmed by 6 bases and V by 2 bases; bases with no gene match: 5. The CDR3 is made up of 14 amino acids. DNA for the CDR3: TGTGCCACCAGCAGACTTAGCGGGAGCACCGAGCAGTACTTC. This encodes CATSRLSGSTEQYF. The entire variable domain, with the rest obtained from reference TRBV15 and TRBJ2-7, is as follows: DAMVIQNPRYQVTQFGKPVTLSCSQTLNHNVMYWYQQKSSQAPKLLFHYYDKDFNNEADTPDNFQSRRPNTSFCFLDIRSPGLGDTAMYLCATSRLSGSTEQYFGPGTRLTVT.

The chain combines TRBV2 with TRBJ1-2, with 9 bases identical to TRBD1. The CDR3 extends over 14 amino acids. V lost 6 bases, J lost 1 base, and 3 bases stayed unmatched. CDR1 and CDR2 (germline): SNHLY, FYNNEI. The CDR3 coding sequence is TGTGCCAGCAGGCAGACAGGGGGTAACTATGGCTACACCTTC. Its protein is CASRQTGGNYGYTF.

The CDR3 loop reads CASSTEGLSSYNEQFF. Here the CDR3 DNA reads TGTGCCAGCAGCACTGAGGGTCTAAGTTCCTACAATGAGCAGTTCTTC. The chain carries TRBV11-2 and TRBJ2-1; tentatively, D is TRBD2 (5 bases). V lost 5 bases, J lost 1 base, and 15 bases lay in between. Germline CDR1 reads SGHAT; CDR2 reads FQNNGV. CDR3 length equals 16 residues.

The chain recombines TRBV18 with TRBJ2-1; 11 bases match TRBD2. With 4 bases clipped from V and 4 bases from J, the junction kept 9 bases outside the gene matches. This CDR3 contains 17 residues. Germline CDR1 is KGHSH and CDR2 is LQKENI. The CDR3 reads CASSREVGTSGYNEQFF. In DNA form, the CDR3 reads TGTGCCAGCTCACGGGAGGTTGGGACTAGCGGTTACAATGAGCAGTTCTTC.

The gene calls are TRBV5-4 and TRBJ2-1; TRBD2 matches 16 bases. The CDR3 has 18 residues. V lost 0 bases to trimming and J lost 8 bases; unmatched junction nucleotides: 8. In germline, CDR1 is SGHNT, CDR2 YYREEE (reference sequence). Here the CDR3 reads CASSLGRSGTSGRDEQFF. DNA of the CDR3: TGTGCCAGCAGCTTGGGGAGATCCGGGACTAGCGGGAGGGATGAGCAGTTCTTC. The full variable domain, rest sourced from reference TRBV5-4 and TRBJ2-1, is ETGVTQSPTHLIKTRGQQVTLRCSSQSGHNTVSWYQQALGQGPQFIFQYYREEENGRGNFPPRFSGLQFPNYSSELNVNALELDDSALYLCASSLGRSGTSGRDEQFFGPGTRLTVL.

This clone was recorded once. The gene calls are TRBV15 and TRBJ2-7; 8 bases line up with TRBD1. The junction had 2 bases not matched to a gene; V was cut back by 2 bases and J by 5 bases. The germline CDR1 and CDR2 sequences are LNHNV and YYDKDF (reference sequence). This CDR3 spans 13 amino acids. The CDR3 is CATSRTTGDEQYF. Written as DNA, the CDR3 is TGTGCCACCAGCAGAACGACAGGGGACGAGCAGTACTTC.

This chain connects TRBV7-9 to TRBJ2-1; TRBD2 agrees at 12 bases. From germline, CDR1 is SEHNR and CDR2 FQNEAQ (reference sequence). V trimming: 9 bases; J trimming: 4 bases; junction bases outside the gene matches: 1. CDR3 length: 13 amino acids. CDR3 loop: CASGLAGYNEQFF. The DNA for the CDR3 is TGTGCCAGTGGACTAGCGGGGTACAATGAGCAGTTCTTC.

The chain joins TRBV6-5 to TRBJ1-6; no clear D. The CDR3 covers 15 residues. Trimming stripped 6 bases from V and 2 bases from J, with 11 bases between. From germline, CDR1 is MNHEY and CDR2 SVGAGI. CDR3 sequence reads: CASRAASPYNSPLHF. CDR3 sequence (DNA): TGTGCCAGCAGAGCGGCGAGCCCCTATAATTCACCCCTCCACTTT.

In DNA form, the CDR3 reads TGCGCCAGCAGCTTGTCTGGGCTGGGCTACAATGAGCAGTTCTTC. Its protein is CASSLSGLGYNEQFF. The chain joins TRBV5-1 to TRBJ2-1, with no clear D. CDR3 size: 15 residues. Germline V gene lookup returns CDR1 SGHRS and CDR2 YFSETQ. V lost 1 base to trimming and J lost 3 bases, with 11 bases between them.

The genes are TRBV3-1 (or the pseudogene TRBV3-2) and TRBJ2-7; tentatively, D is TRBD2 (5 bases). The CDR3 is 18 amino acids. Germline CDR1 and CDR2: LGHDT and YNNKEL (reference sequence). Trimming cost V 0 bases and J 0 bases, with 18 bases left between them. The CDR3: CASSQDVYIFSGSYEQYF. The CDR3 DNA reads as TGTGCCAGCAGCCAAGATGTCTACATCTTCAGCGGCTCCTACGAGCAGTACTTC.

The rearrangement uses TRBV6-5 and TRBJ2-5; D is possibly TRBD1 (5 bases). This CDR3 region has 12 residues. With 9 bases removed from V and 1 base from J, the gap between germline ends came to 9 bases. CDR1 is MNHEY, CDR2 SVGAGI, per germline. CDR3 in DNA: TGTGCCAGTTCGACAGCCCAAGAGACCCAGTACTTC. It codes for CASSTAQETQYF.

The chain is built from TRBV4-3 and TRBJ2-1; D unresolved. Trimming pared 0 bases from V and 6 bases from J, leaving 9 bases between. The germline V gene encodes CDR1 LGHNA and CDR2 YSLEER. This CDR3 comprises 14 residues. CDR3 residues: CASSQEAAPNEQFF. CDR3 sequence (DNA): TGCGCCAGCAGCCAAGAGGCCGCCCCCAATGAGCAGTTCTTC.

The chain uses TRBV6-2 or TRBV6-3 and TRBJ1-5; D unresolved. The V gene lost 2 bases and the J gene lost 9 bases, with 8 bases spanning the gap. Germline CDR1 MNHEY, CDR2 SVGEGT. The CDR3 loop spans 12 amino acids. The CDR3 spells CASSYLRGPQHF. CDR3 bases: TGTGCCAGCAGTTACCTCCGCGGGCCCCAGCATTTT.

The chain is built from TRBV4-3 and TRBJ2-5, with 8 bases matching TRBD2. This CDR3 spans 14 amino acids. The J segment lost 4 bases and the V segment lost 4 bases, leaving 5 bases of the junction unmatched. CDR1 is LGHNA and CDR2 is YSLEER in the germline V gene. The CDR3 loop is CASSRGTRGETQYF. In DNA, the CDR3 is TGCGCCAGCAGCCGAGGGACTAGGGGAGAGACCCAGTACTTC.

V and J are TRBV28 and TRBJ1-2, with D maybe TRBD1 (5 bases). The CDR3 sequence is 14 residues long. The V end lost 3 bases, the J end lost 4 bases, and 12 bases lay between the germline ends. Germline lookup yields CDR1 MDHEN and CDR2 SYDVKM. The CDR3 loop reads CASSFTRGLYGYTF. The CDR3 nucleotides are TGTGCCAGCAGTTTCACTCGGGGACTCTATGGCTACACCTTC.

The chain uses TRBV27 and TRBJ1-5, with a possible D match to TRBD1 (5 bases). The V gene lost 6 bases and the J gene lost 0 bases, with 12 bases spanning the gap. Germline CDR1 reads MNHEY; CDR2 reads SMNVEV (reference sequence). The CDR3 length is 15 residues. CDR3 DNA sequence: TGTGCCAGCAGACCTGGGGCGTATAGCAATCAGCCCCAGCATTTT. Translated, it gives CASRPGAYSNQPQHF.

The chain is built from TRBV30 and TRBJ2-7; 12 bases agree with TRBD2. CDR1 and CDR2 (germline): GTSNPN, SVGIG (reference sequence). Trimming took 4 bases from V and 3 from J; bases not matched to a gene: 1. The CDR3 has 13 amino acids. CDR3 coding DNA: TGTGCCTGGACGACTAGCGGGAGCTACGAGCAGTACTTC. Residues: CAWTTSGSYEQYF.

CDR3 coding DNA: TGTGCCAGCAGCTTGGGGCAGGGGGCTTTCTACGAGCAGTACTTC. Its translation is CASSLGQGAFYEQYF. The chain combines TRBV5-5 with TRBJ2-7; TRBD1 matches at 8 bases. The CDR3 is made up of 15 amino acids. Germline assignment: CDR1 SGHKS and CDR2 YYEKEE (reference sequence). The V segment lost 0 bases and the J segment 3 bases; nucleotides outside the gene matches: 5.

The rearrangement joins TRBV6-2 or TRBV6-3 to TRBJ2-1; 7 bases are shared with TRBD1. CDR3 length: 15 amino acids. The trim removed 3 bases at V and 7 bases at J, leaving 9 bases unmatched. Germline CDR1 reads MNHEY; CDR2 reads SVGEGT. CDR3 nucleotide sequence: TGTGCCAGCAGTTATCCGACAGGGTCAGGAAATGAGCAGTTCTTC. Translating it yields CASSYPTGSGNEQFF.

This chain joins TRBV10-1 and TRBJ2-7; D gene ambiguous. Trimming stripped 4 bases from V and 5 bases from J, with 6 bases between. The germline V gene has CDR1 WNHNN and CDR2 SYGVQD (reference sequence). CDR3 length: 11 amino acids. The CDR3 region has the DNA TGCGCCAGCAGTGTAGAAAACGAGCAGTACTTC. Protein: CASSVENEQYF.